Listed below are T cell receptor beta chains from one sample, sequenced in a study of persistence of HIV-infected CD4 T cells. Libraries were prepared by immunoSEQ multiplex PCR; TCRdb keeps only in-frame clonotypes and omits some of them. In the table there are fewer than 45,000 clones, about 85% of which are singletons. Their antigens remain unidentified. Sample: CD4+ T cells sorted from PBMCs after 18-hour stimulation, taken from a patient who received antiretroviral therapy. The receptors stem from an adult woman with HIV who was CMV-seropositive. CDR3s include the opening cysteine and the closing phenylalanine or tryptophan.

V | CDR3
TRBV3-1/TRBV3-2 | CASSRGDRDTEAFF
TRBV4-2 | CASSQLAGGFNEQFF
TRBV5-8 | CASIPGRGYQETQYF
TRBV4-1 | CASSQAMANTGELFF
TRBV27 | CASSSARGGTEAFF
TRBV11-3 | CASSSRQGSTYEQYF
TRBV2 | CASWTGGLQKGGYTF
TRBV7-3 | CASSNVRGGELFF
TRBV10-2 | CASSGIRTSGGTDTQYF
TRBV7-8 | CASSLRSGVNNEQFF
TRBV10-3 | CAMGTGNSNQPQHF
TRBV2 | CASSDDGGRETQYF
TRBV4-1 | CASSHPLGTAFF
TRBV3-1/TRBV3-2 | CASSQVRLAGGGTDTQYF
TRBV5-1 | CASSFRFSGRRSGANVLTF
TRBV6-1 | CASSPQGNTEAFF
TRBV6-5 | CASSRLAGGSYEQYF
TRBV30 | CAWSYGRQPQHF
TRBV30 | CAWSLQGFTKTNEKLFF
TRBV4-1 | CASSQTGLSPDTQYF
TRBV5-1 | CASSLFQGGNNYGYTF
TRBV7-2 | CASSLNRGQDQPQHF
TRBV3-1/TRBV3-2 | CASSQGDSSYEQYF
TRBV10-3 | CAISERTSNEKLFF
TRBV6-5 | CASSRGETQYF
TRBV30 | CAWSANQWVYGNTIYF
TRBV19 | CASSNRGPTSTDTQYF
TRBV6-1 | CASTPRGTNYGYTF
TRBV27 | CASSLKGYGYTF
TRBV23-1 | CASSHGQGLNEKLFF
TRBV6-6 | CASSYLATYNEQFF
TRBV4-2 | CASSQVASGTSTDTQYF
TRBV28 | CASSPQWGRGAEAFF
TRBV21-1 | CASSKVGGKDTQYF
TRBV5-1 | CARSLGGGNQPQHF
TRBV6-5 | CATNLGQDVDGYTF
TRBV5-1 | CASSLLAGGPIYEQFF
TRBV12-3/TRBV12-4 | CASSFPKQTQYF
TRBV5-4 | CASSPRLAGDVTQYF
TRBV6-5 | CASSSSDSLPYGYTF
TRBV19 | CASSIAGQLFYEQYF
TRBV5-1 | CASSLASSSTDTQYF